Shown below are 10 T cell receptor beta chains from a single sample sequenced in a study of shared clonotypes between healthy human individuals. Sequencing used immunoSEQ multiplex PCR; TCRdb keeps in-frame clones, though not all of them. The sample contains 2 million to 2.5 million clones, just under 95% of which appear only once. The sample consisted of naive CD4+ T cells from PBMCs. Noted subset: CD45RA+ positively selected. These receptor sequences come from a young man in good health. Some clones in this sample may be carry-over from other donors' samples.

This chain joins TRBV28 and TRBJ2-3; D unresolved. This CDR3 spans 14 amino acids. Trimming cost V 4 bases and J 5 bases, with 13 bases left between them. CDR1 and CDR2 (germline): MDHEN, SYDVKM. As DNA, the CDR3 is TGTGCCAGCAGTTCCTTGGCTTTGGGAGATACGCAGTATTTT. It specifies CASSSLALGDTQYF.

This clone was detected once. At one end, the junction sequence differs from germline, possibly due to a read error. The sample has other DNA sequences that encode this CDR3 too. This chain connects TRBV5-4 to TRBJ2-5; 8 nucleotides line up with TRBD2. Germline V gene sequence: CDR1 SGHNT, CDR2 YYREEE (reference sequence). This CDR3 region has 10 residues. The DNA of the CDR3 is TGCGCGGGGGGTGTGGAGACTCAGTACTTC. Its translation is CAGGVETQYF.

The gene calls are TRBV6-5 and TRBJ1-2; 12 bases agree with TRBD1. Germline CDR1 and CDR2: MNHEY and SVGAGI. With 6 bases clipped from V and 8 bases from J, the junction kept 7 bases outside the gene matches. This CDR3 is built from 14 residues. The DNA for the CDR3 is TGTGCCAGCAGCCCACATGGGACAGGGGGCGGCTACACCTTC. Amino acids: CASSPHGTGGGYTF.

This clone was observed a single time. This sequence joins TRBV28 and TRBJ2-7, with a weak D call TRBD1 (6 bases). The V gene lost 7 bases and the J gene lost 0 bases, with 13 bases spanning the gap. The CDR3 is 14 amino acids. CDR1 and CDR2 (germline): MDHEN, SYDVKM. This CDR3 reads CASTLDSYSYEQYF. The CDR3 DNA reads as TGTGCCAGCACCTTGGACAGCTACTCCTACGAGCAGTACTTC.

DNA for the CDR3: TGTGCCAGTACCGAACGGGACTACTCCACTGAAGCTTTCTTT. Translated, it gives CASTERDYSTEAFF. This chain links TRBV19 with TRBJ1-1, with D possibly matching TRBD1 (5 bases). Germline lookup yields CDR1 LNHDA and CDR2 SQIVND (reference sequence). V dropped 7 bases and J dropped 4 bases, with 16 bases sitting between them. The CDR3 runs 14 residues.

This rearrangement joins TRBV9 to TRBJ2-2; D gene unclear. The V end was cut by 3 bases, the J end by 6 bases, with 6 bases between. Germline values: CDR1 SGDLS, CDR2 YYNGEE. The CDR3 loop spans 12 amino acids. The CDR3 sequence: CASSAAAGELFF. CDR3 nucleotide sequence: TGTGCCAGCAGCGCCGCCGCCGGGGAGCTGTTTTTT.

In its sample, this clone was seen a few times. This chain joins TRBV2 and TRBJ2-2, with D unresolved. The V end lost 6 bases, the J end lost 0 bases, and 5 bases lay between the germline ends. The CDR3 has 13 amino acids. CDR1 SNHLY and CDR2 FYNNEI come from the germline V gene. The CDR3 spells CASRATNTGELFF. CDR3 in DNA: TGTGCCAGCAGAGCAACGAACACCGGGGAGCTGTTTTTT.

V usage is TRBV28 and J usage is TRBJ2-5; TRBD1 or TRBD2 may be the D gene (5 bases each). The CDR3 is 15 residues long. CDR1 and CDR2 (germline): MDHEN, SYDVKM. Trimming took off 5 bases at V and 7 bases at J, with 20 bases between the two ends. In nucleotides, the CDR3 is TGTGCCAGCAGTCCCCCCGGGACGTCGAGGGGGACCCAGTACTTC. Amino acid sequence: CASSPPGTSRGTQYF.

This chain joins TRBV5-1 and TRBJ2-6; no firm D call. The germline CDR1 and CDR2 sequences are SGHRS and YFSETQ. V gave up 4 bases and J gave up 0 bases, with 11 bases separating them. The CDR3 extends over 16 amino acids. The CDR3 DNA reads as TGCGCCAGCAGCCGAGGACGGAGCTCTGGGGCCAACGTCCTGACTTTC. Translating gives CASSRGRSSGANVLTF.

Note on this clone: Additional DNA sequences in this sample encode the identical CDR3. The J gene is TRBJ2-6, the V gene TRBV5-4; TRBD1 is a possible D gene (6 bases). CDR1 and CDR2 from the germline V gene are SGHNT and YYREEE (reference sequence). This CDR3 has 15 residues. V lost 2 bases and J lost 1, with 7 bases in between. The chain's CDR3 is CASSLTGSGANVLTF. In DNA, the CDR3 is TGTGCCAGCAGCTTAACAGGGTCTGGGGCCAACGTCCTGACTTTC.